The 16 T cell receptor beta chains in this list originate from one sample, sequenced in a study of T cells in tuberculosis. Profiling relied on immunoSEQ multiplex PCR, and the TCRdb table lists in-frame clones only, not all of them. The data hold around 49,000 clones, with about 95% observed a single time. Indicated time point: new active TB diagnosis, blood taken before or within 7 days of starting treatment. Sequencing was performed on PBMCs, taken at tuberculosis diagnosis. The receptor source for this set is an adult with tuberculosis.

Concerning this clone itself: Germline and junction disagree at one end, which may indicate a read error. Other nucleotide sequences from this sample produce the same CDR3. The gene calls are TRBV7-8 and TRBJ2-5, with TRBD2 matching 13 bases. The V gene's germline CDR1 is SGHVS and CDR2 FQNEAQ. The CDR3 contains 17 residues. The CDR3 nucleotides read TGTGCCAGTAGCTTAGCGAGAACTAGCGGGAGGGCTGCGACCCAGTACTTC. It encodes CASSLARTSGRAATQYF.

In its sample, this clone was seen once. The J gene is TRBJ1-2, the V gene TRBV10-3; D is unresolved. Germline V gives CDR1 ENHRY, CDR2 SYGVKD. V was clipped by 5 bases and J by 3 bases, with 7 bases between them. This CDR3 spans 12 amino acids. The CDR3 nucleotides read TGTGCCATCAGTCGGCAGGACTATGGCTACACCTTC. Its protein product is CAISRQDYGYTF.

The count of this clone is one. The chain links TRBV30 to TRBJ1-4, with D possibly TRBD1 on 5 matching bases. Germline-derived CDR1 and CDR2 are GTSNPN and SVGIG (reference sequence). This CDR3 spans 14 amino acids. V gave up 1 base and J gave up 6 bases, with 12 bases separating them. In nucleotides, the CDR3 is TGTGCCTGGAGTGGGAAGGGGTTTTATGAAAAACTGTTTTTT. It specifies CAWSGKGFYEKLFF.

This chain connects TRBV27 to TRBJ1-2; perhaps TRBD1 as D (6 bases). The CDR3 runs to 16 residues. Trimming stripped 6 bases from V and 2 bases from J, with 19 bases between. Germline lookup yields CDR1 MNHEY and CDR2 SMNVEV (reference sequence). Written as DNA, the CDR3 is TGTGCCAGCAGCAACCAAAACGTAACAGGGAACTATGGCTACACCTTC. It specifies CASSNQNVTGNYGYTF.

This clone appeared a single time. The chain joins TRBV10-1 to TRBJ2-3, with 14 nucleotides matching TRBD2. The CDR3 runs 16 residues. V shed 0 bases and J 4 bases; nucleotides not matched to a gene: 0. Germline-derived CDR1 and CDR2 are WNHNN and SYGVQD (reference sequence). CDR3 region: CASSESTSGRADTQYF. DNA for the CDR3: TGCGCCAGCAGTGAGTCGACTAGCGGGAGGGCAGATACGCAGTATTTT.

This rearrangement joins TRBV19 to TRBJ1-5; 7 positions match TRBD1. Germline values: CDR1 LNHDA, CDR2 SQIVND (reference sequence). Trimming cost V 5 bases and J 1 base; bases outside gene matches: 11. This CDR3 has 17 amino acids. CDR3 coding DNA: TGTGCCAGTAGTTCACCAAGACAGGGTCGAAGCAATCAGCCCCAGCATTTT. This sequence encodes CASSSPRQGRSNQPQHF.

The chain couples TRBV9 to TRBJ2-1, with 8 bases matching TRBD2. The CDR3 totals 15 residues. Germline-derived CDR1 and CDR2 are SGDLS and YYNGEE. V lost 9 bases to trimming and J lost 7 bases; unmatched junction nucleotides: 15. The CDR3 DNA reads as TGTGCCACATCCTTGGGGGCGGGAGGAGGAAATGAGCAGTTCTTC. Translation: CATSLGAGGGNEQFF.

DNA of the CDR3: TGTGCCAGCAGCTTACCCAGGGCCCCCCAGTACTTC. Residues: CASSLPRAPQYF. The rearrangement uses TRBV7-8 and TRBJ2-5; weak D call: TRBD1 (5 bases). This CDR3 is 12 amino acids long. V was cut by 2 bases and J by 9 bases, with 10 bases left in between. In germline, CDR1 is SGHVS, CDR2 FQNEAQ.

The chain employs TRBV25-1 and TRBJ2-3, with 10 bases fitting TRBD2. Germline trimming cut 4 bases from V and 0 bases from J; bases unmatched to any gene: 10. Per germline, CDR1 MGHDK and CDR2 SYGVNS. The CDR3 is 18 amino acids. The CDR3 here is CASSVGLVAGGSTDTQYF. DNA for the CDR3: TGTGCCAGCAGTGTTGGTCTCGTAGCGGGAGGTAGCACAGATACGCAGTATTTT.

V is TRBV7-3 and J is TRBJ2-1; TRBD2 aligns across 11 bases. Germline loops: CDR1 SGHTA, CDR2 FQGTGA. V was pared by 6 bases and J by 3 bases, with 1 base of the junction left unmatched. The CDR3 has 14 amino acids. The CDR3 DNA sequence: TGTGCCAGCAGTACTAGCGGGGGCTACAATGAGCAGTTCTTC. Translated, it gives CASSTSGGYNEQFF.

V gene TRBV18 combines with J gene TRBJ1-5; D gene unclear. This CDR3 has 13 residues. With 2 bases removed from V and 4 bases from J, the gap between germline ends came to 6 bases. Germline CDR1 is KGHSH and CDR2 is LQKENI. The CDR3 reads CASSPTGNQPQHF. CDR3 nucleotides: TGTGCCAGCTCACCAACCGGTAATCAGCCCCAGCATTTT.

The V and J genes are TRBV7-2 and TRBJ2-3, with 10 positions matching TRBD2. The V and J ends lost 3 bases and 5 bases, in that order; junction bases with no gene match: 5. The length of the CDR3 is 15 residues. Germline loops: CDR1 SGHTA, CDR2 FQGNSA. The CDR3 loop reads CASSLGTSEIDTQYF. CDR3 nucleotide sequence: TGTGCCAGCAGCTTGGGGACTAGCGAGATAGATACGCAGTATTTT.

V usage is TRBV28 and J usage is TRBJ2-5; 7 bases fit TRBD2. The CDR3 has 13 amino acids. The J segment lost 5 bases and the V segment lost 6 bases, leaving 6 bases of the junction unmatched. Germline lookup yields CDR1 MDHEN and CDR2 SYDVKM. The DNA for the CDR3 is TGTGCCAGCAGGATAGGGACTATGGAGACCCAGTACTTC. Residues: CASRIGTMETQYF.

The V and J genes are TRBV7-2 and TRBJ2-6; D remains unclear. CDR1 SGHTA and CDR2 FQGNSA come from the germline V gene. The ends were cut back, 2 bases at V and 0 bases at J, with 11 bases in the middle. The CDR3 consists of 17 residues. The CDR3 spells CASSLSLGASGANVLTF. CDR3 DNA sequence: TGTGCCAGCAGCTTAAGTTTAGGAGCCTCTGGGGCCAACGTCCTGACTTTC.

V and J are TRBV29-1 and TRBJ2-1; D not certain. This CDR3 comprises 14 residues. CDR1 and CDR2 (germline): SQVTM, ANQGSEA. Deletions cut 3 bases from V and 2 bases from J, with 11 bases between. CDR3 bases: TGCAGCGTTGAGTCTTGGCTAGCCTACAATGAGCAGTTCTTC. Encoded protein: CSVESWLAYNEQFF.

The rearrangement links TRBV6-6 to TRBJ2-5; unclear D gene. Germline V gene lookup returns CDR1 MNHNY and CDR2 SVGAGI (reference sequence). The CDR3 runs to 14 residues. Between the trimmed V and J ends, which lost 0 bases and 3 bases, there was a span of 8 bases. The CDR3 DNA sequence: TGTGCCAGCAGTTACTCCTTGGCAGAAGAGACCCAGTACTTC. Its protein product is CASSYSLAEETQYF.